Given below is one T cell receptor (beta chain) in context. Its antigen is unknown. This may arise from a read error, as a much more abundant clone is one base away. These data belong to a study of read filtering for tumor transcriptome and immune sequencing. The wider study: By R-ISS, stages I, II and III held roughly 8, 15 and 7 patients.

The CDR3 contains 16 residues. Germline loops: CDR1 SGHTA, CDR2 FQGNSA. Notes on the study in general: Sorted CD138-negative bone marrow cells were not purified T cells.

Molecular barcoded adaptors covering alpha/delta and beta/gamma chains were used on 400 to 450 ng RNA. Each CDR3 protein gets one entry after TCRdb re-called the reads with MiXCR. The sample lists about 39,000 distinct CDR3 sequences; approximately 15% were seen once. J is TRBJ1-4 and V is TRBV7-2; 8 nucleotides line up with TRBD1. The receptor comes from a donor aged 40 or older with multiple myeloma. Sequences were obtained from a population of CD138-negative cells sorted from bone marrow. The CDR3 protein is CASSYQGALSTDTRYF. CDR3 DNA: TGTGCCAGCAGCTACCAGGGGGCGCTCAGCACAGATACGCGGTATTTT.